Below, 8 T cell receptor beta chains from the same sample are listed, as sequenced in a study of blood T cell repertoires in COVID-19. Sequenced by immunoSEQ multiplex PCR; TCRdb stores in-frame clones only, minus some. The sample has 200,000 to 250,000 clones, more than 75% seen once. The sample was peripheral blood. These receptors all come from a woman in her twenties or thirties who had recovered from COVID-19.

CDR3 residues: CASSLDLSGYTF. As DNA, the CDR3 is TGTGCCAGCAGCTTAGATTTGAGTGGCTACACCTTC. The chain carries TRBV7-2 and TRBJ1-2; D unresolved. Germline V lookup: CDR1 SGHTA, CDR2 FQGNSA. The V end was cut by 1 base, the J end by 7 bases, with 7 bases between. The CDR3 runs to 12 residues.

CDR3 sequence: CASSIGQANYGYTF. The CDR3 region has the DNA TGTGCCAGCAGTATTGGGCAGGCCAACTATGGCTACACCTTC. The rearrangement links TRBV9 to TRBJ1-2; D uncertain. The V gene's germline CDR1 is SGDLS and CDR2 YYNGEE. Trimming left V 5 bases short and J 2 bases short, with 13 bases between. The CDR3 has 14 amino acids.

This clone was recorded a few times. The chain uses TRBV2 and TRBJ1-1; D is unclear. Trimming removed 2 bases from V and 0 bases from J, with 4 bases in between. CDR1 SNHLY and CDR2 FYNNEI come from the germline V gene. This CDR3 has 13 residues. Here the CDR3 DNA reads TGTGCCAGCAGTGAAATAATGAACACTGAAGCTTTCTTT. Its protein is CASSEIMNTEAFF.

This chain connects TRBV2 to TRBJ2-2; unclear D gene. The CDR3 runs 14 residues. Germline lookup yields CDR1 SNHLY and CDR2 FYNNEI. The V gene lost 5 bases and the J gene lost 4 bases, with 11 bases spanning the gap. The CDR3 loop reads CASSPDSLTGELFF. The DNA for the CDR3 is TGTGCCAGCAGTCCCGACTCTCTCACCGGGGAGCTGTTTTTT.

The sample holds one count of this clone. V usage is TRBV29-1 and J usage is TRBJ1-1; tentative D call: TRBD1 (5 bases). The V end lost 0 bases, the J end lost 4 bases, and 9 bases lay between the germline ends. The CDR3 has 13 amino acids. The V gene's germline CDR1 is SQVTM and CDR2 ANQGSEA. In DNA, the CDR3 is TGCAGCGTTGAAGAGCCGGGACTCACTGAAGCTTTCTTT. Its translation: CSVEEPGLTEAFF.

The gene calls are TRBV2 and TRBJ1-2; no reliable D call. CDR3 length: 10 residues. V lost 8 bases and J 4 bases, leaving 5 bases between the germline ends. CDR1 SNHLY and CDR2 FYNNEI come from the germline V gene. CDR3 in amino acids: CASGSYGYTF. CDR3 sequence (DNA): TGTGCCAGCGGGAGCTATGGCTACACCTTC.

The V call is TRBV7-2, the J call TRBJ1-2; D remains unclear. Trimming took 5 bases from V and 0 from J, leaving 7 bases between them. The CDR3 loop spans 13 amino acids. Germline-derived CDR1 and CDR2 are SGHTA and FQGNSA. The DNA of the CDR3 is TGTGCCAGCAGCACGAGTACTAACTATGGCTACACCTTC. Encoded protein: CASSTSTNYGYTF.

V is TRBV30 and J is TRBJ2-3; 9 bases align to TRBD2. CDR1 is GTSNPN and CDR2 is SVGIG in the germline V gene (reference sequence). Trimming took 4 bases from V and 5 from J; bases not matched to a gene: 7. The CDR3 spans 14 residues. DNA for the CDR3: TGTGCCTGGAAGGGGCTAGCGGGGAGAGATACGCAGTATTTT. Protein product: CAWKGLAGRDTQYF.